The clone carrying this T cell receptor beta chain was detected only a few times. Antigen unknown. This entry belongs to a study of tumor-infiltrating lymphocytes in primary liver carcinoma. About the research overall: Regardless of tissue type, samples showed similar yields of roughly 3.65 to 8 million productive TCRbeta reads.

Co-extraction yielded RNA and DNA from around 18-30 mg of unsorted bulk tissue. More than 75% viable tumor cells made up every tumor sample. Study-wide points: Tumor-blood pairs (like tumor-adjacent pairs) overlapped less than tumor region pairs did. Only about 7-24% of top clones spanned all five tumor regions.

TCR beta cDNA came from around 500 ng total RNA, primed with a constant-region primer. Three nested multiplex PCR rounds, a slightly modified ARM-PCR method, built the TCR beta libraries. Two initial PCR rounds of around 9 cycles each paired TRBV1-TRBV30 forward primers with a C-beta reverse primer. MiXCR was run by TCRdb on the multiplex PCR reads, yielding one entry per CDR3 protein. Among roughly 20,000 distinct CDR3 sequences listed, 65% to 85% were seen once. Trimming removed 3 bases at V and 2 bases at J, with 8 bases between. Germline-derived CDR1 and CDR2 are SGHTA and FQGNSA. The CDR3 has 14 residues.

The rearrangement uses TRBV7-2 and TRBJ2-1; a weak D match, TRBD2 (6 bases). Source material: liver tumor tissue from sampling region 4. The subset here: tumor region T4, right-lateral pole. The sequence derives from a woman aged 25 to 39 with primary liver carcinoma and hepatitis B virus infection. The CDR3 DNA follows: TGTGCCAGCAGCTTTTCGGGAGCCTACAATGAGCAGTTCTTC. Amino acids: CASSFSGAYNEQFF.